This is a list of T cell receptor beta chains from one sample in a study of blood T cell repertoires in COVID-19. TCRdb's copy holds only in-frame clones and misses some; the assay was immunoSEQ multiplex PCR. The data hold approximately 160,000 clones, with around 80% observed a single time. Material for sequencing was peripheral blood. These receptors originate from a woman over 75 with active or convalescent COVID-19. Each CDR3 is given without its conserved first and last residue. The order of the fields is V gene, J gene, CDR3 protein.

TRBV5-4	TRBJ1-4	ASSSRGNNEKLF
TRBV27	TRBJ1-2	ASPVGGIDYGYT
TRBV9	TRBJ2-2	ASSVAGFANTGELF
TRBV27	TRBJ1-1	ASKFGPGQTANTEAF
TRBV6-5	TRBJ2-7	ASSYGGITYEQY
TRBV10-1	TRBJ2-1	ASQQTNYNEQF
TRBV4-2	TRBJ1-6	ASSQRGTGGPDSPLH
TRBV25-1	TRBJ1-1	ANPQSNTEAF
TRBV6-6	TRBJ1-1	ASSPGTGIRVF
TRBV7-9	TRBJ2-3	ASSQYRDRTDTQY
TRBV18	TRBJ1-2	ASSPEIQGKGYT
TRBV9	TRBJ1-3	ASGQGYTIY
TRBV5-1	TRBJ2-2	ASSGQLATGELF
TRBV7-2	TRBJ2-7	ASRGPGQGQYEQY
TRBV12-5	TRBJ2-5	ASGSTGGDGETQY
TRBV6-6	TRBJ1-2	ASSPGRGGIYGYT
TRBV6-2/TRBV6-3	TRBJ2-1	ASSSQAYNEQF
TRBV6-2/TRBV6-3	TRBJ1-1	ASSKGTGHLNTEAF
TRBV27	TRBJ1-6	ASSLQGADSPLH
TRBV4-1	TRBJ1-4	ASSQSGRREKLF
TRBV27	TRBJ2-7	ASSSDYSYSYEQY
TRBV6-4	TRBJ2-1	ASSDTGTGMNEQF
TRBV6-2/TRBV6-3	TRBJ2-7	ASSYTYRNYEQY
TRBV5-1	TRBJ1-3	ASSLEHSSGNTIY
TRBV5-1	TRBJ2-7	ASSLAGTGLNEQY
TRBV7-8	TRBJ1-4	ASSLALTGRNEKLF
TRBV12-5	TRBJ1-2	ASGLVSTADGYT
TRBV5-1	TRBJ2-3	ATQRGGSTDTQY
TRBV6-6	TRBJ2-2	ASSYPENTGELF
TRBV7-9	TRBJ2-2	ASSLGGTGELF
TRBV7-9	TRBJ1-4	ASSLGQSNEKLF
TRBV27	TRBJ1-6	ASCRDTGLSPLH
TRBV7-6	TRBJ2-5	ASSLTSGGVETQY
TRBV5-8	TRBJ2-1	ASSEGDEQF
TRBV19	TRBJ1-2	ASNAGNYGYT
TRBV7-2	TRBJ2-7	ASSMSGAPGIEQY
TRBV15	TRBJ1-6	ATSRVGDSYNSPLH
TRBV6-4	TRBJ2-2	ASSDTKAGGRTGELF
TRBV23-1	TRBJ1-2	ARTDRGRQGYT
TRBV7-2	TRBJ2-7	ASSLGGQFPYEQY
TRBV2	TRBJ1-6	ASSEREGTPLH
TRBV6-5	TRBJ1-1	ASSYHREDTEAF
TRBV5-5	TRBJ1-4	ASSRDRGSRSNNEKLF
TRBV12-3/TRBV12-4	TRBJ2-7	ASASPYEQY
TRBV7-2	TRBJ2-4	ASSSFGGGSGIAKNIQY
TRBV5-1	TRBJ1-4	ASSSTGSEEKLF